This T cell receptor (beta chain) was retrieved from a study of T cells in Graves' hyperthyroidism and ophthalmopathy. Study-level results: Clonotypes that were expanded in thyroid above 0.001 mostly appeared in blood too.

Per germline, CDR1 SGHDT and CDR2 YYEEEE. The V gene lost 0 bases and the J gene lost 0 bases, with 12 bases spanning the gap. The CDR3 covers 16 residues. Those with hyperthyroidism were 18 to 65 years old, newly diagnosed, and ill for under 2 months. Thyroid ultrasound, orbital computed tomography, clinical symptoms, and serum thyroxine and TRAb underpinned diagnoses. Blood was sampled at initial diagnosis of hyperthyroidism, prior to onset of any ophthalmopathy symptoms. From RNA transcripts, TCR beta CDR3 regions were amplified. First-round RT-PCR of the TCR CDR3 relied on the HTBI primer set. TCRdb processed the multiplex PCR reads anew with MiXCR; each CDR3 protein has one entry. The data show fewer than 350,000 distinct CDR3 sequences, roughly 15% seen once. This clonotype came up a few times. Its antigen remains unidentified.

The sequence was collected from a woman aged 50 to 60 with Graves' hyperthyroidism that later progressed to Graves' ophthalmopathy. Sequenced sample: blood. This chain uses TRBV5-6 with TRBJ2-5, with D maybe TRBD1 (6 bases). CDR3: CASSLEGVGYQETQYF. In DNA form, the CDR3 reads TGTGCCAGCAGCTTGGAGGGGGTTGGGTACCAAGAGACCCAGTACTTC.